The rows below give T cell receptor beta chains drawn from one sample of a study of shared clonotypes between healthy human individuals. Clones were read by immunoSEQ multiplex PCR, and TCRdb kept only the in-frame ones, dropping some. The sample consists of 950,000 to 1,300,000 clones, approximately 68% of them appearing once. Sequencing was performed on memory CD4+ T cells sorted from blood. The source is a young man in good health. The CDR3 runs from the conserved cysteine through the conserved F or W. Each record gives: V gene, J gene, CDR3 protein.

V gene: TRBV19; J gene: TRBJ2-7; CDR3 protein: CASKDSYNEQYF
V gene: TRBV19; J gene: TRBJ1-1; CDR3 protein: CASSIVQGTEAFF
V gene: TRBV6-1; J gene: TRBJ2-7; CDR3 protein: CASSRAGAMGEQYF
V gene: TRBV5-6; J gene: TRBJ2-7; CDR3 protein: CASSAKTGVQGEQYF
V gene: TRBV2; J gene: TRBJ2-5; CDR3 protein: CASSGDRVAETQYF
V gene: TRBV18; J gene: TRBJ2-5; CDR3 protein: CASSPLVEGLETQYF
V gene: TRBV6-5; J gene: TRBJ2-7; CDR3 protein: CASRTRLNPIYEQYF
V gene: TRBV2; J gene: TRBJ2-3; CDR3 protein: CASRGGLSGTDTQYF
V gene: TRBV6-5; J gene: TRBJ2-3; CDR3 protein: CASSYSIGQNTQYF
V gene: TRBV5-1; J gene: TRBJ2-6; CDR3 protein: CASSLQGGYSGANVLTF
V gene: TRBV12-2; J gene: TRBJ2-7; CDR3 protein: CASRLGSSQSIYEQYF
V gene: TRBV28; J gene: TRBJ2-1; CDR3 protein: CASSLSPLISGGAAGEQFF
V gene: TRBV2; J gene: TRBJ1-3; CDR3 protein: CASSEQEGTGGRF
V gene: TRBV4-1; J gene: TRBJ2-7; CDR3 protein: CASSQGRGAQSSYEQYF
V gene: TRBV11-2; J gene: TRBJ2-7; CDR3 protein: CASSLGQGLTYEQYF
V gene: TRBV9; J gene: TRBJ2-3; CDR3 protein: CASSVVEGRTDTQYF
V gene: TRBV6-1; J gene: TRBJ2-2; CDR3 protein: CASKGQGATGELFF
V gene: TRBV27; J gene: TRBJ2-1; CDR3 protein: CASKERPREDEQFF
V gene: TRBV4-1; J gene: TRBJ2-2; CDR3 protein: CASSPQGRGTGELFF
V gene: TRBV18; J gene: TRBJ1-1; CDR3 protein: CASSSSRGAEAFF
V gene: TRBV21-1; J gene: TRBJ2-3; CDR3 protein: CASTRHATDTQYF
V gene: TRBV10-1; J gene: TRBJ1-1; CDR3 protein: CASSEQTNTEAFF
V gene: TRBV7-9; J gene: TRBJ1-2; CDR3 protein: CASSRQGYGYTF
V gene: TRBV14; J gene: TRBJ1-4; CDR3 protein: CASSQGTTNEKLFF
V gene: TRBV19; J gene: TRBJ2-7; CDR3 protein: CASRPDRGSYEQYF
V gene: TRBV11-2; J gene: TRBJ1-6; CDR3 protein: CASSLVRGNSPLHF
V gene: TRBV29-1; J gene: TRBJ1-1; CDR3 protein: CSVGGGGSTEAFF
V gene: TRBV7-2; J gene: TRBJ2-7; CDR3 protein: CASSLEGANYEQYF
V gene: TRBV28; J gene: TRBJ1-1; CDR3 protein: CASRETGNTEAFF
V gene: TRBV19; J gene: TRBJ1-1; CDR3 protein: CASKADGAATEAFF
V gene: TRBV7-6; J gene: TRBJ2-7; CDR3 protein: CASSRTGPYEQYF
V gene: TRBV4-1; J gene: TRBJ1-2; CDR3 protein: CASSQTSGQGHYGYTF
V gene: TRBV11-3; J gene: TRBJ2-2; CDR3 protein: CASSFQTGELFF
V gene: TRBV11-2; J gene: TRBJ2-3; CDR3 protein: CASSPGLVGTDTQYF
V gene: TRBV6-5; J gene: TRBJ1-4; CDR3 protein: CASRAPNEKLFF
V gene: TRBV5-6; J gene: TRBJ1-4; CDR3 protein: CASSLRGPNEKLFF
V gene: TRBV4-3; J gene: TRBJ2-7; CDR3 protein: CASSQDFSGGRYEQYF
V gene: TRBV5-4; J gene: TRBJ2-1; CDR3 protein: CASSLAGLAGGRSYNEQFF
V gene: TRBV6-1; J gene: TRBJ1-2; CDR3 protein: CASSGGGYGYTF
V gene: TRBV6-5; J gene: TRBJ1-2; CDR3 protein: CASSYSAGGGYTF
V gene: TRBV6-6; J gene: TRBJ2-3; CDR3 protein: CASTSDRRVQYF
V gene: TRBV18; J gene: TRBJ1-6; CDR3 protein: CASSPQQGNNSPLHF
V gene: TRBV5-6; J gene: TRBJ2-1; CDR3 protein: CASRWGQALVGEQFF
V gene: TRBV19; J gene: TRBJ2-1; CDR3 protein: CASSTRWGQGNNEQFF
V gene: TRBV7-2; J gene: TRBJ1-1; CDR3 protein: CASSSIMGGTEAFF
V gene: TRBV19; J gene: TRBJ1-2; CDR3 protein: CASSIDLDSALTSF
V gene: TRBV19; J gene: TRBJ1-1; CDR3 protein: CASSIPSIRGTEAFF
V gene: TRBV7-6; J gene: TRBJ2-7; CDR3 protein: CASSLAPGGYTRYEQYF
V gene: TRBV19; J gene: TRBJ2-5; CDR3 protein: CASSMVAGKETQYF
V gene: TRBV19; J gene: TRBJ2-2; CDR3 protein: CASHLGADSTGELFF
V gene: TRBV18; J gene: TRBJ2-1; CDR3 protein: CASSRDRVGYNEQFF
V gene: TRBV6-5; J gene: TRBJ1-2; CDR3 protein: CASSPGRSYGYTF
V gene: TRBV7-2; J gene: TRBJ1-2; CDR3 protein: CASSLVEGRGASNGYTF